The entry below gives a single T cell receptor beta chain sequence along with its context. Antigen: not known. There are 15 residues in the CDR3. V was trimmed by 4 bases and J by 3 bases, leaving 15 bases between them. Germline lookup yields CDR1 SGHRS and CDR2 YFSETQ. This sample stems from a study of shared clonotypes between healthy human individuals. Replicate PCRs from sorted subsets contained around 200 ng DNA, which is 30,000 to 35,000 T cell genomes. Sequenced by immunoSEQ multiplex PCR; TCRdb stores in-frame clones only, minus some. The sample lists about 2.4 million clones; under 95% were seen once. Whole-study findings and limits: Sorted-subset sequencing, rarefaction showed, was incomplete despite large depth. Among donors, clonotype sharing was expected to be affected by sequencing depth.

Sample: naive CD4+ T cells from PBMCs. Sample subset: CD45RA+ positively selected. The V gene is TRBV5-1, the J gene TRBJ2-3; D unclear. The sequence was obtained from a young man in good health. Some clones in this sample may be carry-over from other donors' samples. The chain's CDR3 is CASSPRPHGTDTQYF. The CDR3 DNA sequence: TGCGCCAGCAGCCCGCGGCCCCATGGGACAGATACGCAGTATTTT.